The clone carrying this T cell receptor (beta chain) was picked up one time. The junction does not match germline at one end; this may be a read error. TCRdb's table, derived via immunoSEQ multiplex PCR, lists solely in-frame clones and lacks some. The sample carries some 150,000 clones, 90% to 95% recorded once. The sample belongs to a study of OX40 agonist ivuxolimab in advanced cancers. Specimen: CD4+ or CD8+ T cells sorted from blood, collected in a trial of the OX40 agonist ivuxolimab. The receptor comes from an adult with an advanced solid tumor such as melanoma, head and neck, liver or kidney cancer.

The CDR3 DNA reads TGTGCCAGTAGCGGTTGGGAGACCCGGTACTTC. Its protein product is CASSGWETRYF. The chain links TRBV7-2 to TRBJ2-5; TRBD2 might be the D (6 bases). The CDR3 covers 11 residues. Germline V gives CDR1 SGHTA, CDR2 FQGNSA.